This T cell receptor (beta chain) was retrieved from a study of T cells in Graves' hyperthyroidism and ophthalmopathy. Broader study findings: Onset of ophthalmopathy came a median 6.5 months after the model predicted it.

V gave up 5 bases and J gave up 0 bases, with 13 bases separating them. The length of the CDR3 is 15 residues. Germline V gives CDR1 SGHTA, CDR2 FQGTGA. TCR beta CDR3 region amplification was performed from RNA transcripts. The HTBI set primed first-round TCR CDR3 RT-PCR. A single record per CDR3 protein comes from TCRdb applying MiXCR to the multiplex PCR reads. The table shows about 380,000 distinct CDR3 sequences, with less than 20% occurring only once. Ten or more counts support this clonotype. Its antigen is unidentified. The TCR comes from a man younger than 35 with Graves' ophthalmopathy. What was sequenced was blood. The chain joins TRBV7-3 to TRBJ1-1, with D perhaps matching TRBD1 (5 bases). CDR3 in DNA: TGTGCCAGCAGCCCATCACGACAGATGAACACTGAAGCTTTCTTT. Translated: CASSPSRQMNTEAFF.